This T cell receptor (beta chain) was documented in a study of radiotherapy plus CTLA-4 blockade in lung cancer. The repertoire was sequenced with immunoSEQ multiplex PCR; TCRdb's copy has only in-frame clones and lacks some. The top ten hold 3.6% of the sample, which has some 23,000 clones, about 73% seen once. Germline trimming cut 4 bases from V and 5 bases from J; bases unmatched to any gene: 5. The CDR3 has 13 residues. CDR1 is SGHRS, CDR2 YFSETQ, per germline. This clone was picked up a small number of times. The receptor was derived from a human donor with non-small cell lung cancer who had stable disease on radiotherapy plus ipilimumab. The input for sequencing was peripheral blood, taken from a patient treated with radiotherapy plus ipilimumab. This rearrangement joins TRBV5-1 to TRBJ2-5; 7 bases agree with TRBD1. This CDR3 is CASSATGWETQYF. CDR3 DNA: TGCGCCAGCAGCGCGACAGGGTGGGAGACCCAGTACTTC.